The 14 T cell receptor beta chains in this list originate from one sample, sequenced in a study of T cells in Graves' hyperthyroidism and ophthalmopathy (dated by TCRdb to about 2019). The protocol used for the library was multiplex PCR. TCRdb lists the instrument as Illumina HiSeq 2000. The TCR beta CDR3 regions were amplified from the RNA transcripts. For the first round of RT-PCR on the TCR CDR3, the HTBI primer set was used together with the Qiagen OneStep RT-PCR kit. TCRdb passed the public sequencing reads through fastp at Q25 and MiXCR, retaining productive beta sequences. Rows with a matching CDR3 protein are joined into one entry that keeps the most common DNA and genes. The sample records 90,000 to 120,000 distinct CDR3 sequences, approximately 15% of which are singletons. Roughly 40% of the sample is held by the ten biggest clonotypes. Sample: blood. The source of these receptors is a woman between 45 and 60 years old with Graves' hyperthyroidism.

This clonotype was seen at least ten times. The chain employs TRBV5-6 and TRBJ2-7, with D hard to call. The CDR3 is made up of 13 amino acids. With 0 bases removed from V and 3 bases from J, the gap between germline ends came to 7 bases. Germline lookup yields CDR1 SGHDT and CDR2 YYEEEE. The CDR3 protein is CASSLVGYYEQYF. CDR3 DNA sequence: TGTGCCAGCAGCTTGGTCGGCTACTACGAGCAGTACTTC.

This clonotype appeared many times. V usage is TRBV19 and J usage is TRBJ2-7; 12 nucleotides line up with TRBD1. Germline values: CDR1 LNHDA, CDR2 SQIVND (reference sequence). The V gene end was trimmed by 5 bases and the J gene end by 5 bases; junction bases not matched to a gene: 7. The CDR3 is 15 residues long. The CDR3 protein is CASSRGQGAFHEQYF. In nucleotides, the CDR3 is TGTGCCAGTAGTCGGGGACAGGGGGCGTTTCACGAGCAGTACTTC. Complete variable domain (other parts from reference TRBV19 and TRBJ2-7): DGGITQSPKYLFRKEGQNVTLSCEQNLNHDAMYWYRQDPGQGLRLIYYSQIVNDFQKGDIAEGYSVSREKKESFPLTVTSAQKNPTAFYLCASSRGQGAFHEQYFGPGTRLTVT.

This clonotype was detected many times. The chain is built from TRBV7-6 and TRBJ2-7, with D perhaps matching TRBD1 (6 bases). Trimming removed 5 bases from V and 4 bases from J, with 15 bases in between. The CDR3 runs 14 residues. Germline assignment: CDR1 SGHVS and CDR2 FNYEAQ. The CDR3 sequence is CASSLSLGAYEQYV. Here the CDR3 DNA reads TGTGCCAGCAGCCTCTCCCTGGGGGCTTACGAGCAGTACGTC.

This clonotype has at least ten counts. The V and J genes are TRBV5-1 and TRBJ2-1; possibly TRBD2 for D (6 bases). This CDR3 region has 14 residues. Looked up from germline, CDR1 is SGHRS and CDR2 is YFSETQ. Trimming stripped 4 bases from V and 5 bases from J, with 13 bases between. For the CDR3, the DNA is TGCGCCAGCAGCCTGGGGGGATGGGACAATGAGCAGTTCTTC. Amino acid sequence: CASSLGGWDNEQFF.

In this sample, this clonotype turned up many times. The chain joins TRBV7-8 to TRBJ1-2; D unresolved. The CDR3 runs 14 residues. CDR1 and CDR2 from the germline V gene are SGHVS and FQNEAQ. V was cut by 5 bases and J by 5 bases, with 15 bases left in between. The CDR3 nucleotides read TGTGCCAGCAGCCCTGGCCTTCTGTGGTATGGCTACACCTTC. Translated: CASSPGLLWYGYTF.

This chain links TRBV12-3 or TRBV12-4 with TRBJ2-3; D is unresolved. The CDR3 has 12 amino acids. V dropped 3 bases and J dropped 4 bases, with 5 bases sitting between them. The CDR3 protein is CASSFLSDTQYF. For the CDR3, the DNA is TGTGCCAGCAGTTTTTTGTCAGATACGCAGTATTTT.

This clonotype was seen at least ten times. V usage is TRBV4-2 and J usage is TRBJ2-5, with D perhaps TRBD2 (5 bases). Trimming took 0 bases from V and 1 from J, leaving 15 bases between them. CDR1 is LGHNA, CDR2 YNFKEQ, per germline. The CDR3 covers 17 residues. CDR3: CASSQDALTTFQETQYF. The CDR3 coding sequence is TGTGCCAGCAGCCAAGATGCCCTGACTACATTCCAAGAGACCCAGTACTTC.

This clonotype was picked up many times. The chain recombines TRBV18 with TRBJ2-5; 10 bases are shared with TRBD1. V shed 5 bases, J shed 2 bases, and the junction held 5 bases outside the gene matches. Germline V CDR1 and CDR2: KGHSH, LQKENI. The CDR3 is 15 amino acids. CDR3 DNA: TGTGCCAGCTCAGCCGGGACAGGGGCTCAAGAGACCCAGTACTTC. This translates into CASSAGTGAQETQYF.

The rearrangement uses TRBV6-9 and TRBJ1-1; 7 bases line up with TRBD1. The CDR3 spans 17 residues. From germline, CDR1 is MNHGY and CDR2 SVAAGI. V was pared by 3 bases and J by 0 bases, with 10 bases of the junction left unmatched. The CDR3 coding sequence is TGTGCCAGCAGTTACAGCACAGGGGTGGGAATGAACACTGAAGCTTTCTTT. This gives the protein CASSYSTGVGMNTEAFF.

This clonotype was seen ten or more times. This chain connects TRBV19 to TRBJ1-1; TRBD1 is a possible D gene (5 bases). The CDR3 is 16 amino acids. Trimming took 4 bases from V and 3 from J, leaving 18 bases between them. The V gene's germline CDR1 is LNHDA and CDR2 SQIVND (reference sequence). CDR3 nucleotide sequence: TGTGCCAGTAGTAAGCCGGGGCTAACAGTGTACACTGAAGCTTTCTTT. Amino acids: CASSKPGLTVYTEAFF.

In DNA form, the CDR3 reads TGTGCCAGCAGCCTCCGGGACATAGGATACGAGCAGTACGTC. Its translation: CASSLRDIGYEQYV. The chain carries TRBV9 and TRBJ2-7; tentative D call: TRBD1 (6 bases). The CDR3 extends over 14 amino acids. CDR1 and CDR2 (germline): SGDLS, YYNGEE. The V gene lost 4 bases and the J gene lost 4 bases, with 15 bases spanning the gap.

This chain uses TRBV30 with TRBJ1-1; D is unclear. CDR1 and CDR2 from the germline V gene are GTSNPN and SVGIG (reference sequence). The CDR3 sequence is 13 residues long. V was trimmed by 7 bases and J by 1 base, leaving 13 bases between them. The CDR3 protein is CASILYGNTEAFF. As DNA, the CDR3 is TGTGCCTCCATACTTTATGGGAACACTGAAGCTTTCTTT.

The chain links TRBV4-2 to TRBJ1-2; no definite D call. V shed 0 bases and J shed 0 bases, with 14 bases lying between them. The CDR3 covers 17 residues. Germline V CDR1 and CDR2: LGHNA, YNFKEQ. CDR3 nucleotide sequence: TGTGCCAGCAGCCAAGAAGGTACAGTCGATGCTAACTATGGCTACACCTTC. It yields the protein CASSQEGTVDANYGYTF.

This chain joins TRBV6-2 or TRBV6-3 and TRBJ2-1; TRBD1 matches 9 bases. The CDR3 runs 15 residues. Germline V gene sequence: CDR1 MNHEY, CDR2 SVGEGT. V lost 6 bases, J lost 7 bases, and 10 bases stayed unmatched. CDR3 region: CASRLQGAGLNEQFF. CDR3 DNA: TGTGCCAGCAGGTTACAGGGGGCTGGTCTGAATGAGCAGTTCTTC.